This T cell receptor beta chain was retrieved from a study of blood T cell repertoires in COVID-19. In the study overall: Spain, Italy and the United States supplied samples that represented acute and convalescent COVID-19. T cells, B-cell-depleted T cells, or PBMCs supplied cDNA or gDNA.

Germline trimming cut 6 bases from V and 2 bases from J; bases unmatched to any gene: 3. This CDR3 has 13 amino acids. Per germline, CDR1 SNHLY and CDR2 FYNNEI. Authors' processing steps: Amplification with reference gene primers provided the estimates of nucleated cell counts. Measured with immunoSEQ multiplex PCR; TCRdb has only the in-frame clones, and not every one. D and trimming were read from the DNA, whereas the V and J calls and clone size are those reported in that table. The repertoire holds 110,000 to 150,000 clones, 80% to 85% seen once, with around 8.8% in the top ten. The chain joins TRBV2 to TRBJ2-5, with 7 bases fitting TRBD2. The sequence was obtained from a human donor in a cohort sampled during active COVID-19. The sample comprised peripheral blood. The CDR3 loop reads CASRLAKQETQYF. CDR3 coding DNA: TGTGCCAGCAGACTAGCGAAACAAGAGACCCAGTACTTC.